Below, 31 T cell receptor beta chains from the same sample are listed, as sequenced in a study of blood T cells in healthy people across ages. A second PCR, run for roughly 6 to 11 cycles, used a sample-barcoded 5' primer plus a J-beta primer mix. TCRdb reprocessed the 5' RACE reads with MiXCR, giving one entry per CDR3 protein. The data show hundreds of thousands of distinct CDR3 sequences, under 25% seen once. The sample taken for sequencing was blood. These TCRs come from an older man in good health.

This clonotype was counted only a few times. The V call is TRBV5-6, the J call TRBJ2-5; 8 bases match TRBD2. The end of the DNA is better explained by TRBJ2-1, so the J call may be wrong. This CDR3 comprises 15 residues. CDR1 and CDR2 from the germline V gene are SGHDT and YYEEEE. CDR3 residues: CASRSSGFTHNEQFF. The CDR3 DNA is TGTGCCAGCAGGTCTAGCGGGTTTACACACAATGAGCAGTTCTTC.

The chain carries TRBV7-8 and TRBJ2-3, with a tentative D call TRBD2 (6 bases). Trimming took off 7 bases at V and 3 bases at J, with 14 bases between the two ends. The CDR3 is made up of 14 amino acids. Per the germline V gene, CDR1 is SGHVS and CDR2 is FQNEAQ. The CDR3 loop is CASTRDSLTDTQYF. Here the CDR3 DNA reads TGTGCCAGCACCCGGGACTCCCTGACAGATACGCAGTATTTT.

A few counts support this clonotype. The chain carries TRBV20-1 and TRBJ1-4, with TRBD1 matching over 8 bases. Germline lookup yields CDR1 DFQATT and CDR2 SNEGSKA (reference sequence). The length of the CDR3 is 13 residues. Trimming removed 1 base from V and 7 bases from J; junction bases left unmatched: 2. CDR3 in amino acids: CSARAQGVEKLFF. The CDR3 DNA sequence: TGCAGTGCTAGAGCACAGGGGGTTGAAAAACTGTTTTTT.

This clonotype has a handful of counts. V usage is TRBV6-5 and J usage is TRBJ2-3, with D perhaps TRBD1 or TRBD2 (5 bases each). The CDR3 spans 13 residues. Germline V lookup: CDR1 MNHEY, CDR2 SVGAGI. V lost 6 bases to trimming and J lost 2 bases, with 9 bases between them. In DNA, the CDR3 is TGTGCCAGCAGGGGGGACCACACAGATACGCAGTATTTT. Translated: CASRGDHTDTQYF.

The V gene is TRBV28, the J gene TRBJ2-6; no definite D call. CDR1 MDHEN and CDR2 SYDVKM come from the germline V gene. The V and J ends lost 3 bases and 0 bases respectively, with 9 bases between them. CDR3 length equals 16 residues. The CDR3 DNA is TGTGCCAGCAGTTTCTCCGGGCCCTCTGGGGCCAACGTCCTGACTTTC. Translating gives CASSFSGPSGANVLTF. Complete variable domain (other parts from reference TRBV28 and TRBJ2-6): DVKVTQSSRYLVKRTGEKVFLECVQDMDHENMFWYRQDPGLGLRLIYFSYDVKMKEKGDIPEGYSVSREKKERFSLILESASTNQTSMYLCASSFSGPSGANVLTFGAGSRLTVL.

This clonotype has a handful of counts. The rearrangement uses TRBV28 and TRBJ2-3; D is ambiguous. The V end lost 6 bases, the J end lost 4 bases, and 11 bases lay between the germline ends. There are 13 residues in the CDR3. Germline CDR1 MDHEN, CDR2 SYDVKM. This CDR3 reads CASSPPLSDTQYF. The CDR3 coding sequence is TGTGCCAGCAGCCCTCCTCTATCAGATACGCAGTATTTT.

The V and J genes are TRBV20-1 and TRBJ1-5; D possibly corresponds to TRBD1 (6 bases). The V gene's germline CDR1 is DFQATT and CDR2 SNEGSKA (reference sequence). The CDR3 sequence is 13 residues long. Trimming stripped 1 base from V and 2 bases from J, with 6 bases between. The CDR3: CSARGGRNQPQHF. The CDR3 DNA reads as TGCAGTGCTAGAGGGGGGCGCAATCAGCCCCAGCATTTT.

This clonotype occurred many times. The genes are TRBV7-2 and TRBJ2-7, with 12 bases identical to TRBD2. Looked up from germline, CDR1 is SGHTA and CDR2 is FQGNSA. The CDR3 totals 15 residues. V shed 5 bases and J 4 bases; nucleotides not matched to a gene: 6. CDR3 region: CASSPGTSGPYEQYF. Written as DNA, the CDR3 is TGTGCCAGCAGCCCTGGGACTAGCGGGCCTTACGAGCAGTACTTC.

This clonotype was detected a few times. The chain links TRBV29-1 to TRBJ2-5; TRBD2 might be the D (5 bases). The J call may not be correct, given that the DNA end is closer to TRBJ2-1. CDR3 size: 13 residues. Germline V gene lookup returns CDR1 SQVTM and CDR2 ANQGSEA. DNA for the CDR3: TGCAGCGTTGATGAGGGCGCGACGTCTGAGCAGTTCTTC. The encoded protein is CSVDEGATSEQFF.

The V gene is TRBV6-6, the J gene TRBJ2-1; D tentatively reads TRBD1 or TRBD2 (6 bases each). Per the germline V gene, CDR1 is MNHNY and CDR2 is SVGAGI (reference sequence). Trimming stripped 0 bases from V and 8 bases from J, with 14 bases between. The CDR3 totals 15 residues. The CDR3 DNA follows: TGTGCCAGCAGTTACTCGAACGTCGGGGGCGATGAGCAGTTCTTC. Its protein product is CASSYSNVGGDEQFF.

This clonotype was observed many times. V usage is TRBV5-1 and J usage is TRBJ2-1; tentative D call: TRBD1 (6 bases). CDR3 length equals 14 residues. Per the germline V gene, CDR1 is SGHRS and CDR2 is YFSETQ. V was trimmed by 0 bases and J by 9 bases, leaving 13 bases between them. This CDR3 is CASSLADHRVEQFF. The CDR3 DNA is TGCGCCAGCAGCTTGGCCGACCACAGGGTTGAGCAGTTCTTC. Using reference TRBV5-1 and TRBJ2-1 for the parts outside the CDR3, the full variable domain is KAGVTQTPRYLIKTRGQQVTLSCSPISGHRSVSWYQQTPGQGLQFLFEYFSETQRNKGNFPGRFSGRQFSNSRSEMNVSTLELGDSALYLCASSLADHRVEQFFGPGTRLTVL.

CDR3 in amino acids: CASSWDGGTEAFF. The CDR3 bases are TGTGCCAGCTCTTGGGACGGGGGCACTGAAGCTTTCTTT. V gene TRBV18 combines with J gene TRBJ1-1, with a tentative D call TRBD1 (5 bases). Germline V gene sequence: CDR1 KGHSH, CDR2 LQKENI. Deletions cut 6 bases from V and 4 bases from J, with 12 bases between. This CDR3 comprises 13 residues.

This clonotype came up a few times. This rearrangement joins TRBV5-1 to TRBJ2-5; D is ambiguous. This CDR3 comprises 14 residues. Trimming removed 4 bases at V and 2 bases at J, with 12 bases between. The germline CDR1 and CDR2 sequences are SGHRS and YFSETQ. CDR3 in amino acids: CASSTTVTQETQYF. In DNA, the CDR3 is TGCGCCAGCAGCACTACAGTTACTCAAGAGACCCAGTACTTC.

Note on this clonotype: The germline gene is not matched at one end of the junction; a read error may be the cause. The J gene is TRBJ2-1, the V gene TRBV19; no clear D. The J call is doubtful: the DNA matches TRBJ2-7 better. Germline V lookup: CDR1 LNHDA, CDR2 SQIVND (reference sequence). CDR3 length equals 14 residues. The CDR3 reads CASSIDGRYYEQYF. The DNA for the CDR3 is TGTGCGAGTAGTATAGACGGCAGGTACTACGAGCAGTACTTC.

This clonotype was counted between two and nine times. The V and J genes are TRBV5-6 and TRBJ2-7; no firm D call. Matching the DNA end better, TRBJ2-5 makes the J call doubtful. Per the germline V gene, CDR1 is SGHDT and CDR2 is YYEEEE. The CDR3 extends over 13 amino acids. CDR3 amino acids: CASSLGESETQYF. The CDR3 bases are TGTGCCAGCAGCTTGGGAGAGTCGGAGACCCAGTACTTC.

A few counts support this clonotype. V usage is TRBV6-1 and J usage is TRBJ2-1, with 14 bases fitting TRBD2. The DNA end is a closer match to TRBJ2-5, so the J assignment may be wrong. Germline loops: CDR1 MNHNS, CDR2 SASEGT. The CDR3 loop spans 17 amino acids. CDR3 in amino acids: CASSPTSGRGRGETQYF. In nucleotides, the CDR3 is TGTGCCAGCAGCCCGACTAGCGGGAGGGGTCGCGGCGAGACCCAGTACTTC.

This clonotype was counted between two and nine times. The rearrangement uses TRBV5-6 and TRBJ1-1; maybe TRBD1 (5 bases). The CDR3 extends over 14 amino acids. V was shortened by 0 bases and J by 4 bases, with 10 bases between the two germline ends. The V gene's germline CDR1 is SGHDT and CDR2 YYEEEE. DNA for the CDR3: TGTGCCAGCAGCTTGGGCAGGGTGGTCACTGAAGCTTTCTTT. It translates to CASSLGRVVTEAFF.

This clonotype was seen a few times. V is TRBV3-1 and J is TRBJ2-5, with TRBD1 identical over 8 bases. Germline-derived CDR1 and CDR2 are LGHDT and YNNKEL (reference sequence). V dropped 3 bases and J dropped 3; count of bases not matched to a gene: 3. This CDR3 spans 14 amino acids. The CDR3 here is CASSQLTGEETQYF. CDR3 bases: TGTGCCAGCAGCCAGCTGACAGGGGAAGAGACCCAGTACTTC.

Many counts were recorded for this clonotype. The chain is built from TRBV9 and TRBJ2-3; 12 bases agree with TRBD2. Germline assignment: CDR1 SGDLS and CDR2 YYNGEE. The CDR3 spans 15 residues. The V gene end was trimmed by 4 bases and the J gene end by 4 bases; junction bases not matched to a gene: 4. Written as DNA, the CDR3 is TGTGCCAGCAGCATGACTAGCGGGAGTGCAGATACGCAGTATTTT. Its protein product is CASSMTSGSADTQYF.

The CDR3 is CASSPGPRGYTF. The DNA of the CDR3 is TGTGCCAGCAGCCCGGGTCCGCGCGGCTACACCTTC. The gene calls are TRBV11-1 and TRBJ1-2; no definite D call. The V and J ends lost 5 bases and 8 bases respectively, with 12 bases between them. Germline V gene lookup returns CDR1 SGHAT and CDR2 FQDESV (reference sequence). This CDR3 has 12 amino acids.

This clonotype has a handful of counts. The chain couples TRBV7-3 to TRBJ2-7, with D tentatively TRBD2 (6 bases). Trimming pared 6 bases from V and 12 bases from J, leaving 18 bases between. CDR1 and CDR2 (germline): SGHTA, FQGTGA. The CDR3 is 12 residues long. The CDR3 is CASSVGREPLYF. The CDR3 nucleotides are TGTGCCAGCAGTGTAGGCCGGGAGCCTTTGTACTTC.

In this sample, this clonotype turned up many times. The rearrangement joins TRBV6-2 or TRBV6-3 to TRBJ2-3; D gene uncertain. The germline V and J ends were trimmed by 6 bases and 5 bases, with 9 bases remaining between them. The length of the CDR3 is 12 residues. Germline CDR1 MNHEY, CDR2 SVGEGT. Here the CDR3 DNA reads TGTGCCAGCAGGAGTTTACAAGATACGCAGTATTTT. The encoded protein is CASRSLQDTQYF.

With respect to this clonotype: This CDR3 is missing its conserved last phenylalanine or tryptophan, likely due to a read error. Because the CDR3's place on the DNA is in doubt, the DNA is left out and the CDR3 is given as listed by TCRdb. This chain connects TRBV7-3 to TRBJ2-5; the tabulated D call, TRBD1, remains unverified against the DNA. Germline V gives CDR1 SGHTA, CDR2 FQGTGA. The length of the CDR3 is 12 amino acids, counting both ends. The CDR3 loop reads CASSLMGQGHYL.

To note about this clonotype: A much larger clone is a single base away; this may be a read error. This chain joins TRBV29-1 and TRBJ2-3; D might be TRBD1 (5 bases). Germline V CDR1 and CDR2: SQVTM, ANQGSEA. The CDR3 extends over 12 amino acids. The DNA for the CDR3 is TGCAGCGTTGTCCCAGACACAGGTACGCAGTATTTT. Translation: CSVVPDTGTQYF.

The chain joins TRBV7-9 to TRBJ1-2, with a weak D call TRBD1 (5 bases). This CDR3 region has 16 residues. Germline V gene lookup returns CDR1 SEHNR and CDR2 FQNEAQ (reference sequence). V was pared by 3 bases and J by 2 bases, with 16 bases between. CDR3 nucleotides: TGTGCCAGCAGCTTCATCCTGATACAGGAGAACTATGGCTACACCTTC. Its translation: CASSFILIQENYGYTF.

The chain links TRBV6-1 to TRBJ2-7; TRBD1 matches 9 bases. The CDR3 extends over 17 amino acids. The J segment lost 2 bases and the V segment lost 5 bases, leaving 13 bases of the junction unmatched. Germline V gene lookup returns CDR1 MNHNS and CDR2 SASEGT. This chain's CDR3 is CASSRSRGTGYTYEQYF. For the CDR3, the DNA is TGTGCCAGCAGTAGGTCAAGAGGGACAGGGTATACCTACGAGCAGTACTTC.

This clonotype showed up just a few times. CDR3 coding DNA: TGTGCCACCAGCAGAGATGGGGACTCTAACACCGGGGAGCTGTTTTTT. It encodes CATSRDGDSNTGELFF. This chain connects TRBV15 to TRBJ2-2; D is perhaps TRBD2 (6 bases). Germline V CDR1 and CDR2: LNHNV, YYDKDF (reference sequence). Trimming left V 0 bases short and J 2 bases short, with 10 bases between. The CDR3 runs 16 residues.

This clonotype was detected a few times. The rearrangement joins TRBV25-1 to TRBJ2-1, with 7 bases identical to TRBD2. V dropped 6 bases and J dropped 1; count of bases not matched to a gene: 9. Germline V CDR1 and CDR2: MGHDK, SYGVNS. The CDR3 runs to 16 residues. In nucleotides, the CDR3 is TGTGCCAGCAGCGATAGCGGGCCAATATCCTACAATGAGCAGTTCTTC. It specifies CASSDSGPISYNEQFF.

This clonotype occurred many times. The genes are TRBV29-1 and TRBJ2-3; unclear D gene. The germline V and J ends were trimmed by 4 bases and 0 bases, with 8 bases remaining between them. CDR3 length: 13 residues. CDR1 and CDR2 (germline): SQVTM, ANQGSEA. CDR3 nucleotide sequence: TGCAGCGTTGTCCCTACTAGCACAGATACGCAGTATTTT. This translates into CSVVPTSTDTQYF.

Only a few counts were recorded for this clonotype. The CDR3 DNA sequence: TGTGCCAGCAGTTACCGGCGGGTCTCCTACAATGAGCAGTTCTTC. Its protein product is CASSYRRVSYNEQFF. The rearrangement links TRBV6-2 or TRBV6-3 to TRBJ2-1; the D gene is possibly TRBD2 (5 bases). In germline, CDR1 is MNHEY, CDR2 SVGEGT. The CDR3 contains 15 residues. The V end was cut by 2 bases, the J end by 0 bases, with 8 bases between.

This clonotype has a handful of counts. The rearrangement links TRBV3-1 to TRBJ2-1; 10 bases match TRBD2. With the DNA end fitting TRBJ2-5 better, the J assignment may be wrong. This CDR3 is 17 amino acids long. CDR1 LGHDT and CDR2 YNNKEL come from the germline V gene (reference sequence). DNA for the CDR3: TGTGCCAGCAGCCAAGATTCCCTAGCGGGAGTTTCAGAGACCCAGTACTTC. Its translation: CASSQDSLAGVSETQYF.